This is a list of T cell receptor beta chains from one sample in a study of T-cell reconstitution after alpha-beta-depleted transplantation in children. One entry per CDR3 protein results from TCRdb running MiXCR on the PCR reads. The repertoire has hundreds of thousands of distinct CDR3 sequences, 16% of them found once; the top ten carry 1.1%. Specimen: PBMCs from the stem cell graft donor, collected from the stem cell graft. The receptors were gathered from a human donor who donated a stem cell graft to a child with acute myeloid leukemia. The conserved cysteine and the conserved F or W are not part of the CDR3 here.

v_call	j_call	cdr3_aa
TRBV5-5	TRBJ1-4	ASSFVGGVGEKLF
TRBV29-1	TRBJ2-3	SVARTADTQY
TRBV29-1	TRBJ1-1	SALRVGTEAF
TRBV5-6	TRBJ2-3	ASSLGRGTGAWSTDTQY
TRBV29-1	TRBJ2-5	SGIHQGGETQY
TRBV20-1	TRBJ1-6	SATDRGYNSPLH
TRBV5-1	TRBJ2-1	ASSSDIGSSYNEQF
TRBV12-3/TRBV12-4	TRBJ2-2	ASSLALPGGPRTGELF
TRBV20-1	TRBJ2-2	SARKNTGSGELF
TRBV20-1	TRBJ2-1	SGTRAGEQF
TRBV10-3	TRBJ1-5	AISDDRGQDTQPQH
TRBV7-2	TRBJ2-1	ASSPWTTYNEQF
TRBV6-5	TRBJ2-6	ASSPRQANGANVLT
TRBV6-5	TRBJ2-1	ASSYSGVGALNEQF
TRBV5-1	TRBJ1-5	ASSLDSGRDQPQH
TRBV20-1	TRBJ2-1	SASHGGTYNEQF
TRBV7-3	TRBJ1-1	ASSVDRGFAEAF
TRBV7-3	TRBJ2-7	ASSSEAGASYEQY
TRBV29-1	TRBJ2-3	SVERTGGSDTQY
TRBV20-1	TRBJ2-5	SASRVVGQETQY
TRBV15	TRBJ2-3	ATSRVTGSTDTQY
TRBV20-1	TRBJ1-1	SARGPDKSGAF
TRBV5-1	TRBJ1-2	ASSPRREPFRLYGYT
TRBV20-1	TRBJ2-1	SATTGTSLHNEQF
TRBV9	TRBJ2-2	ASSAHGQGHTGELF
TRBV4-3	TRBJ2-5	ASSQEWQGKKTQY
TRBV12-3/TRBV12-4	TRBJ1-5	ASGNRGQPQH
TRBV15	TRBJ1-1	ATSRDLLGQGYTEAF
TRBV7-2	TRBJ2-1	ASSPRQNYNEQF
TRBV5-1	TRBJ2-1	ASSLGLWGGAHEQF
TRBV7-2	TRBJ1-1	ASSAQLDRAAF
TRBV6-2/TRBV6-3	TRBJ1-1	ASSPTKAGDTEAF
TRBV6-4	TRBJ2-2	ASSDSENRGYAGELF
TRBV5-1	TRBJ2-7	ASSLDGGGHYEQY
TRBV20-1	TRBJ2-2	SAREYSNTGELF
TRBV5-1	TRBJ2-1	ASRPGTGGAESYNEQF
TRBV6-1	TRBJ1-4	ASSAWTGGENEKLF